The clone carrying this TCR beta chain was picked up a small number of times. The CDR3 covers 14 residues. V lost 2 bases and J 7 bases, leaving 14 bases between the germline ends. From germline, CDR1 is SGHTA and CDR2 FQGNSA. The sample originates from a study of blood T cell repertoires in COVID-19. Study-wide background: PBMCs, B-cell-depleted T cells, or T cells provided the cDNA or gDNA that made up the material.

The Seattle patients joined while their infection was active and were tracked longitudinally afterward. As handled by the study authors: Reference gene primer amplification yielded estimated nucleated cell counts. TCRdb keeps only in-frame clones here, not all; method: immunoSEQ multiplex PCR. That table is the source of V, J and clone size, and D and trimming were worked out from the DNA. The table records about 210,000 clones, approximately 78% of them present only once. V usage is TRBV7-2 and J usage is TRBJ1-2; D might be TRBD1 (6 bases). This TCR was recovered from a woman between 65 and 79 years old with COVID-19, enrolled during active disease. Sequencing was performed on peripheral blood. The CDR3 coding sequence is TGTGCCAGCAGCTTACGAAACAGGGCTGGTGGCTACACCTTC. Its protein product is CASSLRNRAGGYTF.